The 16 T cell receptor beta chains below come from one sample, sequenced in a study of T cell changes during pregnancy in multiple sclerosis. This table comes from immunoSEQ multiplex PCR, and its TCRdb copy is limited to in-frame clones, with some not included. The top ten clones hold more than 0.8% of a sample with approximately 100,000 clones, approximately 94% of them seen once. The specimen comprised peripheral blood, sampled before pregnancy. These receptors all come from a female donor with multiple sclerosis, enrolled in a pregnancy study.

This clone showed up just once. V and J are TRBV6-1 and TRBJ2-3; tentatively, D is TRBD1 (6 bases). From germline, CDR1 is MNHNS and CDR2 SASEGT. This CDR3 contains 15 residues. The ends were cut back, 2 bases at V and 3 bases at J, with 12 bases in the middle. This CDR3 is CASSEQKGVTDTQYF. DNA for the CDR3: TGTGCCAGCAGTGAACAGAAGGGGGTAACAGATACGCAGTATTTT.

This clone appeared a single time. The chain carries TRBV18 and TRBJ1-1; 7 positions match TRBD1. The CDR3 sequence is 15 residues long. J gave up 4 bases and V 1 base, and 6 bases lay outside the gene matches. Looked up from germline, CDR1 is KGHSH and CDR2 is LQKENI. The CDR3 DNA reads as TGTGCCAGCTCACCACGAACAGGGGTGGGCACTGAAGCTTTCTTT. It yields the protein CASSPRTGVGTEAFF.

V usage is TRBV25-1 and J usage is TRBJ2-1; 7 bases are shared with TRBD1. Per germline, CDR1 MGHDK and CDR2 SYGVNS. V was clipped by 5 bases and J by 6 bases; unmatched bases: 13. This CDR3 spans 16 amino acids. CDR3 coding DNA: TGTGCCAGCAGTCCGGGCTTGGGACAGAGGGTCAATGAGCAGTTCTTC. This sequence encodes CASSPGLGQRVNEQFF.

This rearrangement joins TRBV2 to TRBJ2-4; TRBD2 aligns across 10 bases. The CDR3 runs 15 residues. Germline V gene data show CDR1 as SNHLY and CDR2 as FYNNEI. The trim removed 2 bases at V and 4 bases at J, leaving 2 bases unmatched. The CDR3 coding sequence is TGTGCCAGCAGTGAACTGACTAGCGGGAAAAACATTCAGTACTTC. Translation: CASSELTSGKNIQYF.

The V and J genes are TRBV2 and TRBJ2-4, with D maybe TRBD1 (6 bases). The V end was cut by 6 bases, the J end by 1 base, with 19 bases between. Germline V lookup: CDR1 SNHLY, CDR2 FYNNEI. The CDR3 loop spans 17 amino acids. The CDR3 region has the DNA TGTGCCAGCAGCCCCTCGGTAGGGCAGGGGGCCAAAAACATTCAGTACTTC. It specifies CASSPSVGQGAKNIQYF.

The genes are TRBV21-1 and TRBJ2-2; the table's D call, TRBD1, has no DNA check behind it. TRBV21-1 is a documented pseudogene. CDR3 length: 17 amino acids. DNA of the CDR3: TGTGCCAGATTATCCGACTGGACAGGGTGTATCACCGGGGAGCTGTTTTTT. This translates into CARLSDWTGCITGELFF.

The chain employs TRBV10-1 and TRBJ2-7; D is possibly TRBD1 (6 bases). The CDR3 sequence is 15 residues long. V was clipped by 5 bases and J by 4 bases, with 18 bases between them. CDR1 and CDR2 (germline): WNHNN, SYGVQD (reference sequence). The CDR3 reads CASSSDQTGVYEQYF. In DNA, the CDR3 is TGCGCCAGCAGTTCCGATCAGACAGGAGTATACGAGCAGTACTTC.

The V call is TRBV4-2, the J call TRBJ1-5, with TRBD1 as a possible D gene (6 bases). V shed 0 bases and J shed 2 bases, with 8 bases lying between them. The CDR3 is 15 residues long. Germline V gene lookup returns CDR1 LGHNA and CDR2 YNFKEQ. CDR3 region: CASSQDRQGNQPQHF. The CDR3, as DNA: TGTGCCAGCAGCCAAGATCGACAGGGCAATCAGCCCCAGCATTTT.

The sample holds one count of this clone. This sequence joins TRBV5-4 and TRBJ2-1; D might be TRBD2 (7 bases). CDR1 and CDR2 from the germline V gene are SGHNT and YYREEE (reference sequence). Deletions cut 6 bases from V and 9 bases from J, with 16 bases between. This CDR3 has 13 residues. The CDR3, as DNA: TGTGCCAGCACCCTGGGGGGGCGGACTGAGCAGTTCTTC. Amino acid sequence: CASTLGGRTEQFF.

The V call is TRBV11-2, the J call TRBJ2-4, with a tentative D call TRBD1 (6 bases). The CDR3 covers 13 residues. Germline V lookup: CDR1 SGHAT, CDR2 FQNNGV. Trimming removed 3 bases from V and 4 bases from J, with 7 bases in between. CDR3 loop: CASSFQGKNIQYF. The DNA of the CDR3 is TGTGCCAGCAGCTTCCAGGGGAAAAACATTCAGTACTTC.

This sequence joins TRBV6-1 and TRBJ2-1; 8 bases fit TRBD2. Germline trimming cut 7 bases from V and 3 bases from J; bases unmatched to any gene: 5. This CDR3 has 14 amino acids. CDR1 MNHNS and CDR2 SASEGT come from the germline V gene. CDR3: CASKGAGVYNEQFF. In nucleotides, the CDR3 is TGTGCCAGCAAGGGAGCGGGAGTCTACAATGAGCAGTTCTTC.

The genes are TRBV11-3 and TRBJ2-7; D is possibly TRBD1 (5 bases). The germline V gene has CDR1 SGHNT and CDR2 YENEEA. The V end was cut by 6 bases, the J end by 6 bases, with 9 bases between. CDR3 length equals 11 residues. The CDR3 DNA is TGTGCCAGCAGTAGGGGTGGCGAGCAGTACTTC. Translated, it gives CASSRGGEQYF.

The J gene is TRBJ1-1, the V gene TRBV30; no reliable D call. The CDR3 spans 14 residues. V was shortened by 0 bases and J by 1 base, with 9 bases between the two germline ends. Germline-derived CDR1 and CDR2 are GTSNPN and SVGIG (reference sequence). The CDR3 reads CAWSVGLGNTEAFF. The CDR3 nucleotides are TGTGCCTGGAGTGTTGGACTTGGGAACACTGAAGCTTTCTTT.

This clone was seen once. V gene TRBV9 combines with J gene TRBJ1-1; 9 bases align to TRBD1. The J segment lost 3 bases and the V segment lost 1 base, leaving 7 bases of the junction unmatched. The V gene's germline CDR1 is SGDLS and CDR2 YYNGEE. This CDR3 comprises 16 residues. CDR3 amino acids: CASSVTGTGKYTEAFF. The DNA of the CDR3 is TGTGCCAGCAGCGTAACCGGGACAGGGAAGTACACTGAAGCTTTCTTT.

The CDR3 here is CASSDGRAYEQYF. The CDR3 nucleotides are TGTGCCAGCAGCGACGGGAGGGCCTACGAGCAGTACTTC. V and J are TRBV5-6 and TRBJ2-7; 8 bases agree with TRBD2. CDR1 is SGHDT and CDR2 is YYEEEE in the germline V gene. The CDR3 totals 13 residues. Germline trimming cut 4 bases from V and 2 bases from J; bases unmatched to any gene: 2. Complete variable domain (other parts from reference TRBV5-6 and TRBJ2-7): DAGVTQSPTHLIKTRGQQVTLRCSPKSGHDTVSWYQQALGQGPQFIFQYYEEEERQRGNFPDRFSGHQFPNYSSELNVNALLLGDSALYLCASSDGRAYEQYFGPGTRLTVT.

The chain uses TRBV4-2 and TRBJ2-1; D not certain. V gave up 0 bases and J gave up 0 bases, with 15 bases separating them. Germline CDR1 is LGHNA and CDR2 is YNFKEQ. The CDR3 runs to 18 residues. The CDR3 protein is CASSQDGSRPSSYNEQFF. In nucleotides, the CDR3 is TGTGCCAGCAGCCAAGACGGATCCCGACCTAGCTCCTACAATGAGCAGTTCTTC.